These 21 T cell receptor beta chains were all obtained from the same sample, sequenced in a study of OX40 agonist ivuxolimab in advanced cancers. Using immunoSEQ multiplex PCR, the repertoire was profiled, and TCRdb retains in-frame clones only, with some absent. This sample has about 110,000 clones; 85% to 95% occur once, and the top ten carry 1.2%. Sequencing used CD4+ or CD8+ T cells sorted from blood, obtained in a trial of the OX40 agonist ivuxolimab. The receptors here all came from an adult with an advanced solid tumor such as melanoma, head and neck, liver or kidney cancer.

The V call is TRBV11-2, the J call TRBJ2-7, with 7 bases fitting TRBD2. The CDR3 length is 16 residues. J lost 1 base, V lost 1 base, and 7 bases had no gene match. Germline V lookup: CDR1 SGHAT, CDR2 FQNNGV. The CDR3 spells CASSLGPSGISYEQYF. The CDR3 bases are TGTGCCAGCAGCTTAGGTCCTAGCGGAATTTCCTACGAGCAGTACTTC.

The chain couples TRBV4-1 to TRBJ2-3, with 11 bases matching TRBD2. The CDR3 runs to 15 residues. Trimming cost V 6 bases and J 4 bases; bases outside gene matches: 6. Germline V gene lookup returns CDR1 MGHRA and CDR2 YSYEKL. The CDR3, as DNA: TGCGCCAGCAGGATAGCGGGAGGGCAATCAGATACGCAGTATTTT. Amino acids: CASRIAGGQSDTQYF.

The J gene is TRBJ1-5, the V gene TRBV5-1; 8 bases match TRBD1. V shed 4 bases, J shed 6 bases, and the junction held 6 bases outside the gene matches. The CDR3 runs 14 residues. Germline loops: CDR1 SGHRS, CDR2 YFSETQ. The CDR3 DNA sequence: TGCGCCAGCAGCCTGACAGGGGCCACTCAGCCCCAGCATTTT. Translated: CASSLTGATQPQHF.

The chain is built from TRBV9 and TRBJ2-2; 11 nucleotides align to TRBD1. The CDR3 is 14 amino acids. Germline loops: CDR1 SGDLS, CDR2 YYNGEE. Trimming at V came to 7 bases and at J to 3 bases, leaving 2 bases not matched to a gene. The CDR3, as DNA: TGTGCCAGCGGGGGACAGGGGGACACCGGGGAGCTGTTTTTT. It encodes CASGGQGDTGELFF.

This rearrangement joins TRBV9 to TRBJ2-2, with 9 bases matching TRBD1. V was pared by 4 bases and J by 6 bases, with 7 bases of the junction left unmatched. Germline V gene lookup returns CDR1 SGDLS and CDR2 YYNGEE. The CDR3 consists of 15 residues. DNA for the CDR3: TGTGCCAGCAGCCCACGACAGGGGGGGCCCGGGGAGCTGTTTTTT. Residues: CASSPRQGGPGELFF.

The chain carries TRBV28 and TRBJ1-1; D is uncertain. The V end lost 5 bases, the J end lost 1 base, and 17 bases lay between the germline ends. Germline V gene lookup returns CDR1 MDHEN and CDR2 SYDVKM. There are 16 residues in the CDR3. CDR3 loop: CASSRPLRPRNTEAFF. DNA for the CDR3: TGTGCCAGCAGTCGTCCCCTACGACCCCGGAACACTGAAGCTTTCTTT.

The chain uses TRBV5-1 and TRBJ2-7; weak D call: TRBD1 (6 bases). The V gene lost 4 bases and the J gene lost 3 bases, with 14 bases spanning the gap. Germline assignment: CDR1 SGHRS and CDR2 YFSETQ. The CDR3 runs 14 residues. The CDR3 DNA follows: TGCGCCAGCAGCAAGGAAGGACAGAGCTACGAGCAGTACTTC. Translated: CASSKEGQSYEQYF.

The chain has TRBV19 and TRBJ1-3, with 7 positions matching TRBD1. This CDR3 is built from 14 residues. V dropped 2 bases and J dropped 4; count of bases not matched to a gene: 2. CDR1 and CDR2 (germline): LNHDA, SQIVND (reference sequence). DNA of the CDR3: TGTGCCAGTAGTATACCGGGACAGGGAAACACCATATATTTT. Translating it yields CASSIPGQGNTIYF.

The genes are TRBV28 and TRBJ2-1, with 13 bases that match TRBD2. CDR1 and CDR2 (germline): MDHEN, SYDVKM. V lost 2 bases, J lost 4 bases, and 11 bases stayed unmatched. The CDR3 totals 19 residues. CDR3 amino acids: CASSLIPHWTSGSYNEQFF. CDR3 nucleotides: TGTGCCAGCAGTTTAATCCCGCACTGGACTAGCGGGAGTTACAATGAGCAGTTCTTC.

V usage is TRBV7-9 and J usage is TRBJ2-3, with 10 bases aligning to TRBD2. CDR3 size: 17 residues. Germline assignment: CDR1 SEHNR and CDR2 FQNEAQ (reference sequence). After removal of 1 base from V and 2 bases from J, the junction contained 6 bases not matched to a gene. The CDR3 spells CASSLGALAGDTDTQYF. The CDR3, as DNA: TGTGCCAGCAGCTTAGGGGCGCTAGCGGGAGACACAGATACGCAGTATTTT. Full variable domain (outside the CDR3, taken from reference TRBV7-9 and TRBJ2-3): DTGVSQNPRHKITKRGQNVTFRCDPISEHNRLYWYRQTLGQGPEFLTYFQNEAQLEKSRLLSDRFSAERPKGSFSTLEIQRTEQGDSAMYLCASSLGALAGDTDTQYFGPGTRLTVL.

The chain employs TRBV19 and TRBJ2-1, with TRBD2 matching 7 bases. Germline CDR1 is LNHDA and CDR2 is SQIVND (reference sequence). The CDR3 is 15 amino acids. V trimming: 4 bases; J trimming: 3 bases; junction bases outside the gene matches: 6. The CDR3 spells CASSTTGLDYNEQFF. The CDR3 DNA reads TGTGCCAGTAGTACCACCGGACTAGACTACAATGAGCAGTTCTTC.

The gene calls are TRBV7-2 and TRBJ2-1; TRBD2 aligns across 7 bases. The CDR3 consists of 15 residues. The germline V gene encodes CDR1 SGHTA and CDR2 FQGNSA. Losses at the gene ends were 3 bases for V and 7 bases for J; bases not matched to a gene: 9. The CDR3 protein is CASSFGAGAGNEQFF. For the CDR3, the DNA is TGTGCCAGCAGCTTTGGCGCGGGAGCCGGGAATGAGCAGTTCTTC.

The CDR3 DNA follows: TGCGCCAGCCTAGGACAGGGCAACACCGGGGAGCTGTTTTTT. Protein product: CASLGQGNTGELFF. V is TRBV10-2 and J is TRBJ2-2, with 8 bases matching TRBD1. CDR3 length: 14 amino acids. In germline, CDR1 is WSHSY, CDR2 SAAADI. The V gene end was trimmed by 8 bases and the J gene end by 2 bases; junction bases not matched to a gene: 4.

In DNA form, the CDR3 reads TGTGCCAGCAGTTTAAGGGGAGGGATCTATGGCTACACCTTC. Translating gives CASSLRGGIYGYTF. This chain connects TRBV27 to TRBJ1-2, with D tentatively TRBD1 (5 bases). Per the germline V gene, CDR1 is MNHEY and CDR2 is SMNVEV (reference sequence). The CDR3 runs 14 residues. The germline V and J ends were trimmed by 2 bases and 4 bases, with 11 bases remaining between them.

The chain carries TRBV6-5 and TRBJ2-7, with 10 bases matching TRBD2. Germline CDR1 MNHEY, CDR2 SVGAGI. The J segment lost 3 bases and the V segment lost 2 bases, leaving 4 bases of the junction unmatched. This CDR3 has 15 amino acids. In nucleotides, the CDR3 is TGTGCCAGCAGTTACGGCTCTAGCGGGAGCTACGAGCAGTACTTC. Its translation: CASSYGSSGSYEQYF.

CDR3 coding DNA: TGTGCCAGTAGCGGGAGGGCCTACGAGCAGTACTTC. Amino acids: CASSGRAYEQYF. This chain links TRBV28 with TRBJ2-7; 11 bases match TRBD2. The V gene's germline CDR1 is MDHEN and CDR2 SYDVKM. The J segment lost 2 bases and the V segment lost 9 bases, leaving 0 bases of the junction unmatched. The CDR3 is 12 residues long.

Worth noting for this clone: Different DNA sequences within this sample yield the same CDR3. The V and J genes are TRBV19 and TRBJ2-7, with 7 bases identical to TRBD2. The germline V gene has CDR1 LNHDA and CDR2 SQIVND (reference sequence). The V segment lost 6 bases and the J segment 2 bases; nucleotides outside the gene matches: 7. The CDR3 has 14 residues. This chain's CDR3 is CASRGGRGTYEQYF. The DNA of the CDR3 is TGTGCCAGTAGGGGCGGGAGAGGAACCTACGAGCAGTACTTC. Using reference TRBV19 and TRBJ2-7 for the parts outside the CDR3, the full variable domain is DGGITQSPKYLFRKEGQNVTLSCEQNLNHDAMYWYRQDPGQGLRLIYYSQIVNDFQKGDIAEGYSVSREKKESFPLTVTSAQKNPTAFYLCASRGGRGTYEQYFGPGTRLTVT.

This clone was seen only once. The chain combines TRBV9 with TRBJ2-2, with D unresolved. The V end was cut by 4 bases, the J end by 3 bases, with 10 bases between. This CDR3 spans 14 amino acids. From germline, CDR1 is SGDLS and CDR2 YYNGEE. The CDR3 sequence: CASSPRRDTGELFF. CDR3 nucleotide sequence: TGTGCCAGCAGCCCCCGACGGGACACCGGGGAGCTGTTTTTT.

V and J are TRBV5-5 and TRBJ2-2; 8 bases fit TRBD1. The CDR3 covers 16 residues. Trimming removed 7 bases from V and 1 base from J; junction bases left unmatched: 9. CDR1 and CDR2 (germline): SGHKS, YYEKEE (reference sequence). The CDR3 DNA reads as TGTGCCAGCTTAGCCCTCGGGACAGGGAACACCGGGGAGCTGTTTTTT. Residues: CASLALGTGNTGELFF.

This chain connects TRBV6-5 to TRBJ2-5; D could derive from TRBD1 or TRBD2 (5 bases each). V lost 0 bases and J 1 base, leaving 9 bases between the germline ends. This CDR3 is 15 amino acids long. CDR1 is MNHEY and CDR2 is SVGAGI in the germline V gene. The CDR3: CASSYSWGSQETQYF. CDR3 coding DNA: TGTGCCAGCAGTTACTCGTGGGGGAGCCAAGAGACCCAGTACTTC.

J is TRBJ1-1 and V is TRBV2; TRBD1 might be the D (5 bases). The CDR3 spans 14 residues. V lost 5 bases and J lost 0, with 10 bases in between. Germline loops: CDR1 SNHLY, CDR2 FYNNEI. The CDR3: CASSLLTVNTEAFF. For the CDR3, the DNA is TGTGCCAGCAGTTTATTGACAGTGAACACTGAAGCTTTCTTT.